These 32 T cell receptor beta chains were all obtained from the same sample, sequenced in a study of OX40 agonist ivuxolimab in advanced cancers. The data were produced by immunoSEQ multiplex PCR, yet TCRdb's version contains in-frame clones alone and is incomplete. The table includes about 50,000 clones, roughly 80% detected once. This material consisted of CD4+ or CD8+ T cells sorted from blood, taken in a trial of the OX40 agonist ivuxolimab. The receptor source for this set is an adult with an advanced solid tumor such as melanoma, head and neck, liver or kidney cancer.

V is TRBV7-9 and J is TRBJ1-1, with D unclear. Germline V CDR1 and CDR2: SEHNR, FQNEAQ (reference sequence). V was clipped by 2 bases and J by 3 bases, with 7 bases between them. The CDR3 is 13 amino acids. The DNA of the CDR3 is TGTGCCAGCAGCTTATTCGCGGACACTGAAGCTTTCTTT. The encoded protein is CASSLFADTEAFF.

The rearrangement joins TRBV5-1 to TRBJ1-2; a weak D match, TRBD1 (5 bases). CDR3 length: 15 residues. Looked up from germline, CDR1 is SGHRS and CDR2 is YFSETQ. Trimming removed 1 base at V and 6 bases at J, with 16 bases between. Here the CDR3 DNA reads TGCGCCAGCAGCTTGAGCCTACAGGTGCGGGATGGCTACACCTTC. This gives the protein CASSLSLQVRDGYTF. Complete variable domain (other parts from reference TRBV5-1 and TRBJ1-2): KAGVTQTPRYLIKTRGQQVTLSCSPISGHRSVSWYQQTPGQGLQFLFEYFSETQRNKGNFPGRFSGRQFSNSRSEMNVSTLELGDSALYLCASSLSLQVRDGYTFGSGTRLTVV.

The chain carries TRBV10-3 and TRBJ2-2; the D call may be TRBD1 or TRBD2 (6 bases each). Germline V CDR1 and CDR2: ENHRY, SYGVKD. Trimming shortened V by 11 bases and J by 7 bases, and 20 bases separated the two germline ends. This CDR3 spans 14 amino acids. The DNA for the CDR3 is TGTGCCTCAGGAGGGGGGCGCCGGGACGGGGAGCTGTTTTTT. Its translation is CASGGGRRDGELFF.

CDR3 loop: CASSSSGGDTIYF. For the CDR3, the DNA is TGTGCCAGCAGTTCCTCAGGGGGAGACACCATATATTTT. The J gene is TRBJ1-3, the V gene TRBV6-5; 7 bases align to TRBD1. V dropped 4 bases and J dropped 8; count of bases not matched to a gene: 5. The CDR3 is 13 residues long. Germline CDR1 reads MNHEY; CDR2 reads SVGAGI.

V and J are TRBV11-3 and TRBJ2-7; D is unresolved. Trimming shortened V by 2 bases and J by 2 bases, and 10 bases separated the two germline ends. Germline loops: CDR1 SGHNT, CDR2 YENEEA. The CDR3 extends over 14 amino acids. The CDR3 nucleotides read TGTGCCAGCAGCTTAAGGCTAGAGCCCTACGAGCAGTACTTC. This gives the protein CASSLRLEPYEQYF.

The chain joins TRBV5-1 to TRBJ1-1; tentative D call: TRBD1 (5 bases). CDR1 and CDR2 (germline): SGHRS, YFSETQ. This CDR3 is 17 amino acids long. The germline V and J ends were trimmed by 0 bases and 0 bases, with 15 bases remaining between them. The CDR3 here is CASSLAPGIGVNTEAFF. DNA of the CDR3: TGCGCCAGCAGCTTGGCCCCAGGGATCGGGGTGAACACTGAAGCTTTCTTT.

The chain combines TRBV2 with TRBJ2-5; D call uncertain. Per germline, CDR1 SNHLY and CDR2 FYNNEI. The germline V and J ends were trimmed by 4 bases and 1 base, with 13 bases remaining between them. The CDR3 extends over 15 amino acids. CDR3 region: CASSVNPPPQETQYF. CDR3 coding DNA: TGTGCCAGCAGTGTAAATCCGCCACCCCAAGAGACCCAGTACTTC.

The chain combines TRBV20-1 with TRBJ2-5, with D hard to call. This CDR3 is built from 10 residues. V was pared by 2 bases and J by 5 bases, with 3 bases between. CDR1 is DFQATT and CDR2 is SNEGSKA in the germline V gene (reference sequence). DNA of the CDR3: TGCAGTGCTAGAAGGGAGACCCAGTACTTC. Translation: CSARRETQYF.

V usage is TRBV9 and J usage is TRBJ2-3, with 8 bases aligning to TRBD1. The V gene end was trimmed by 7 bases and the J gene end by 2 bases; junction bases not matched to a gene: 9. CDR3 length: 15 amino acids. Germline CDR1 is SGDLS and CDR2 is YYNGEE. The CDR3 DNA is TGTGCCAGCGCGTTGGACAGGGCGGTCACAGATACGCAGTATTTT. It translates to CASALDRAVTDTQYF.

V and J are TRBV19 and TRBJ1-3, with a possible D match to TRBD1 (5 bases). The germline V gene has CDR1 LNHDA and CDR2 SQIVND (reference sequence). This CDR3 spans 14 amino acids. V gave up 5 bases and J gave up 0 bases, with 8 bases separating them. CDR3 sequence reads: CASSRQISGNTIYF. The CDR3, as DNA: TGTGCCAGTAGTCGACAGATCTCTGGAAACACCATATATTTT.

V and J are TRBV28 and TRBJ1-2; D may be TRBD1 (5 bases). The V and J ends lost 6 bases and 2 bases respectively, with 10 bases between them. CDR1 and CDR2 (germline): MDHEN, SYDVKM. The CDR3 runs 13 residues. DNA of the CDR3: TGTGCCAGCAGGGAGACAGCGAACTATGGCTACACCTTC. Protein sequence: CASRETANYGYTF.

The chain recombines TRBV2 with TRBJ1-1, with a weak D call TRBD1 (5 bases). This CDR3 region has 11 residues. Per germline, CDR1 SNHLY and CDR2 FYNNEI. V was trimmed by 8 bases and J by 10 bases, leaving 14 bases between them. The DNA of the CDR3 is TGTGCCAGCTCTTCTGGGGGGTCAGCTTTCTTT. This gives the protein CASSSGGSAFF.

The chain combines TRBV7-3 with TRBJ2-3; the match to TRBD1 covers 10 bases. CDR3 size: 15 residues. Germline CDR1 SGHTA, CDR2 FQGTGA. The V gene end was trimmed by 5 bases and the J gene end by 5 bases; junction bases not matched to a gene: 7. CDR3 sequence reads: CASSSRQGAKDTQYF. The CDR3 region has the DNA TGTGCCAGCAGCAGCCGACAGGGGGCTAAAGATACGCAGTATTTT.

This chain connects TRBV10-3 to TRBJ2-1; tentative D call: TRBD2 (6 bases). CDR1 is ENHRY, CDR2 SYGVKD, per germline. The CDR3 has 13 residues. Trimming removed 3 bases from V and 8 bases from J, with 11 bases in between. CDR3 protein: CAISDGGGDEQFF. CDR3 bases: TGTGCCATCAGTGATGGGGGAGGCGATGAGCAGTTCTTC.

This chain connects TRBV9 to TRBJ1-2; D is perhaps TRBD1 (5 bases). The CDR3 has 15 amino acids. V lost 0 bases and J lost 4, with 13 bases in between. Germline V gene sequence: CDR1 SGDLS, CDR2 YYNGEE. As DNA, the CDR3 is TGTGCCAGCAGCGTAGCTCAAGGGGCCACCTATGGCTACACCTTC. Protein product: CASSVAQGATYGYTF. The variable domain in full, with the rest retrieved from reference TRBV9 and TRBJ1-2, is DSGVTQTPKHLITATGQRVTLRCSPRSGDLSVYWYQQSLDQGLQFLIQYYNGEERAKGNILERFSAQQFPDLHSELNLSSLELGDSALYFCASSVAQGATYGYTFGSGTRLTVV.

The chain joins TRBV7-2 to TRBJ2-2; 7 bases are shared with TRBD1. Looked up from germline, CDR1 is SGHTA and CDR2 is FQGNSA. CDR3 size: 15 residues. After removal of 5 bases from V and 8 bases from J, the junction contained 11 bases not matched to a gene. Here the CDR3 reads CASSPLEGASGELFF. The CDR3 DNA reads as TGTGCCAGCAGCCCCCTCGAGGGGGCTTCGGGGGAGCTGTTTTTT.

This rearrangement joins TRBV2 to TRBJ2-1, with 15 bases that match TRBD2. The CDR3 is 17 residues long. V gave up 5 bases and J gave up 4 bases; unmatched junction bases: 6. Per the germline V gene, CDR1 is SNHLY and CDR2 is FYNNEI. CDR3 nucleotides: TGTGCCAGCAGTTACCGGACTAGCGGGGGGGCATACAATGAGCAGTTCTTC. Protein sequence: CASSYRTSGGAYNEQFF.

V gene TRBV18 combines with J gene TRBJ2-7; D is perhaps TRBD1 (6 bases). Trimming took 3 bases from V and 3 from J, leaving 12 bases between them. Germline assignment: CDR1 KGHSH and CDR2 LQKENI. This CDR3 comprises 14 residues. The CDR3 sequence is CASSPGTLLYEQYF. In DNA, the CDR3 is TGTGCCAGCTCACCCGGGACACTTCTCTACGAGCAGTACTTC.

V is TRBV4-3 and J is TRBJ2-1; 11 bases are shared with TRBD2. The CDR3 is made up of 17 amino acids. Trimming removed 2 bases from V and 7 bases from J; junction bases left unmatched: 10. Germline lookup yields CDR1 LGHNA and CDR2 YSLEER. CDR3 amino acids: CASSQLHSGGARNEQFF. CDR3 DNA: TGCGCCAGCAGCCAACTCCATAGCGGGGGGGCGAGGAATGAGCAGTTCTTC.

This clone was counted between two and nine times. This chain connects TRBV11-2 to TRBJ1-6; D possibly corresponds to TRBD1 (6 bases). V was trimmed by 3 bases and J by 2 bases, leaving 17 bases between them. CDR1 is SGHAT, CDR2 FQNNGV, per germline. The CDR3 is made up of 18 amino acids. The CDR3 here is CASSLEGVGGAYNSPLHF. In DNA form, the CDR3 reads TGTGCCAGCAGCTTGGAGGGGGTTGGGGGCGCCTATAATTCACCCCTCCACTTT.

This clone was counted between two and nine times. The chain couples TRBV7-9 to TRBJ1-6, with 8 bases lining up with TRBD1. The CDR3 extends over 14 amino acids. CDR1 is SEHNR, CDR2 FQNEAQ, per germline (reference sequence). The V and J ends lost 7 bases and 8 bases, in that order; junction bases with no gene match: 7. CDR3 protein: CASIPTGDHSPLHF. The CDR3 DNA reads TGTGCCAGCATCCCGACAGGGGACCATTCACCCCTCCACTTT.

This chain uses TRBV5-6 with TRBJ2-3; 10 bases line up with TRBD2. With V trimmed by 1 base and J by 6 bases, 5 bases remained unmatched. Per the germline V gene, CDR1 is SGHDT and CDR2 is YYEEEE. The CDR3 loop spans 15 amino acids. The CDR3 protein is CASSLRTSGGDTQYF. CDR3 DNA: TGTGCCAGCAGCTTGAGGACTAGCGGTGGTGATACGCAGTATTTT.

This chain joins TRBV19 and TRBJ1-6, with 9 bases matching TRBD1. J lost 7 bases, V lost 6 bases, and 4 bases had no gene match. The CDR3 has 14 residues. The germline CDR1 and CDR2 sequences are LNHDA and SQIVND (reference sequence). The CDR3 here is CASSMTGGNSPLHF. CDR3 DNA: TGTGCCAGTAGCATGACAGGGGGAAATTCACCCCTCCACTTT.

V and J are TRBV5-1 and TRBJ2-1, with 12 positions matching TRBD2. The CDR3 consists of 17 residues. CDR1 is SGHRS and CDR2 is YFSETQ in the germline V gene. The junction had 6 bases not matched to a gene; V was cut back by 3 bases and J by 2 bases. The CDR3 coding sequence is TGCGCCAGCAGCTACCGACTAGCGGGGGTAACCTACAATGAGCAGTTCTTC. Its translation: CASSYRLAGVTYNEQFF.

The chain couples TRBV27 to TRBJ1-6; no definite D call. V was trimmed by 3 bases and J by 0 bases, leaving 12 bases between them. Germline V gives CDR1 MNHEY, CDR2 SMNVEV (reference sequence). This CDR3 contains 17 residues. The CDR3, as DNA: TGTGCCAGCAGTTTCGAGGGCGCTCTCTCCTATAATTCACCCCTCCACTTT. This codes for CASSFEGALSYNSPLHF.

This rearrangement joins TRBV7-6 to TRBJ2-7, with 7 bases aligning to TRBD1. CDR3 length: 15 amino acids. After removal of 5 bases from V and 0 bases from J, the junction contained 7 bases not matched to a gene. CDR1 is SGHVS, CDR2 FNYEAQ, per germline. The CDR3 DNA is TGTGCCAGCAGCCTCGGACAGGCTGGCTCCTACGAGCAGTACTTC. Translated: CASSLGQAGSYEQYF.

The chain recombines TRBV10-3 with TRBJ2-3; 14 bases map to TRBD2. CDR1 and CDR2 (germline): ENHRY, SYGVKD. The CDR3 is made up of 17 amino acids. V lost 6 bases to trimming and J lost 2 bases; unmatched junction nucleotides: 7. This CDR3 is CAISEGLAGDYTDTQYF. Written as DNA, the CDR3 is TGTGCCATCAGCGAGGGACTAGCGGGGGACTACACAGATACGCAGTATTTT.

The rearrangement links TRBV19 to TRBJ2-2, with a weak D call TRBD2 (6 bases). The CDR3 consists of 15 residues. The germline V and J ends were trimmed by 4 bases and 5 bases, with 14 bases remaining between them. Germline-derived CDR1 and CDR2 are LNHDA and SQIVND (reference sequence). The CDR3 is CASSSQGGETGELFF. CDR3 nucleotide sequence: TGTGCCAGTAGTAGTCAGGGAGGAGAAACCGGGGAGCTGTTTTTT.

The chain employs TRBV28 and TRBJ1-4; tentative D call: TRBD1 (5 bases). Trimming pared 2 bases from V and 11 bases from J, leaving 18 bases between. This CDR3 spans 15 amino acids. Germline CDR1 is MDHEN and CDR2 is SYDVKM. CDR3 loop: CASSLGPGPPWKLFF. The CDR3 DNA sequence: TGTGCCAGCAGTTTAGGGCCGGGACCCCCGTGGAAACTGTTTTTT.

CDR3 coding DNA: TGTGCCAGCAGTGATCAACCAGGAGCTTTTCACACTGAAGCTTTCTTT. As protein: CASSDQPGAFHTEAFF. This chain uses TRBV6-1 with TRBJ1-1, with D unresolved. Germline loops: CDR1 MNHNS, CDR2 SASEGT. Trimming shortened V by 3 bases and J by 3 bases, and 17 bases separated the two germline ends. This CDR3 contains 16 residues.

This clone was seen just once. The chain is built from TRBV6-5 and TRBJ1-3; maybe TRBD1 (6 bases). V was trimmed by 3 bases and J by 1 base, leaving 10 bases between them. The CDR3 loop spans 15 amino acids. Germline V CDR1 and CDR2: MNHEY, SVGAGI. The CDR3 nucleotides are TGTGCCAGCAGTTATACAGGGACGTCTGGAAACACCATATATTTT. It encodes CASSYTGTSGNTIYF.

In regard to this clone: A junction end diverges from the germline sequence, so it may reflect a read error. This chain connects TRBV28 to TRBJ1-2, with D perhaps TRBD1 (5 bases). Looked up from germline, CDR1 is MDHEN and CDR2 is SYDVKM. This CDR3 has 14 residues. The CDR3 coding sequence is TGTGCCAGCAGTTTACTGGGGACTGACTACGGCTACACCTTC. It translates to CASSLLGTDYGYTF.